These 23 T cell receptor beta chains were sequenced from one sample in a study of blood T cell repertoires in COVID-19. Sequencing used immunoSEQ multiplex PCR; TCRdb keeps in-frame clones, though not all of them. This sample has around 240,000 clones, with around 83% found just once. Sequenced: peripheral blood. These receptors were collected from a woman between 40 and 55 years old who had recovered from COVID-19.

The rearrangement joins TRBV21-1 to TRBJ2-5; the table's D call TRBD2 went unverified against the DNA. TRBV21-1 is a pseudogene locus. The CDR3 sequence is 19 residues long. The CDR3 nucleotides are TGTGCCAGCAGCAGAAAACAAGGACTAGCGGGGGGCTACCAAGAGACCCAGTACTTC. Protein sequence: CASSRKQGLAGGYQETQYF.

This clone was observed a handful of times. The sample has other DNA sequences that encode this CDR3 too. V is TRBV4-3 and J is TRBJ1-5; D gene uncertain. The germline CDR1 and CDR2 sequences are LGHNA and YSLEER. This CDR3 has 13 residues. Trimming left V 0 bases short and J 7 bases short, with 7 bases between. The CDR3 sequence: CASSQDRRQPQHF. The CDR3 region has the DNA TGCGCCAGCAGCCAAGATCGGCGGCAGCCCCAGCATTTT.

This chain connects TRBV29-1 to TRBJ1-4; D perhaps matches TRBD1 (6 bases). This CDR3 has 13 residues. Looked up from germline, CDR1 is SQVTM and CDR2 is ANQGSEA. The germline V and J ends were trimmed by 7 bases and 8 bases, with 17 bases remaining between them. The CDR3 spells CSARGASGEKLFF. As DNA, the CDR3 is TGCAGCGCCCGGGGGGCGAGCGGAGAAAAACTGTTTTTT.

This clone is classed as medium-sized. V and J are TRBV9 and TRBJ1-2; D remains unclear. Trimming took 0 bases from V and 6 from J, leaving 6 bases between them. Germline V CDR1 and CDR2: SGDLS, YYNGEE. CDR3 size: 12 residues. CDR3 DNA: TGTGCCAGCAGCGTAGTGAGAGATGGCTACACCTTC. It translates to CASSVVRDGYTF.

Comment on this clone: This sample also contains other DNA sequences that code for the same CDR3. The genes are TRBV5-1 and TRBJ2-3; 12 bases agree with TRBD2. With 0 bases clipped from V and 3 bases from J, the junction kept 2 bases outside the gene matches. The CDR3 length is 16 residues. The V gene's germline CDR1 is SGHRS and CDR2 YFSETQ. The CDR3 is CASSLELAGGTDTQYF. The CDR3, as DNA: TGCGCCAGCAGCTTGGAGCTAGCGGGGGGGACAGATACGCAGTATTTT.

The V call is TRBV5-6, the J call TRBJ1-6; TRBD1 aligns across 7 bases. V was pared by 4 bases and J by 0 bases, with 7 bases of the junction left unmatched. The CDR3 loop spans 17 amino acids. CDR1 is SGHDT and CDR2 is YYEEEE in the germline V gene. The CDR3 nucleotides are TGTGCCAGCAGCGCTACCACAGGGGTCTCCTATAATTCACCCCTCCACTTT. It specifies CASSATTGVSYNSPLHF. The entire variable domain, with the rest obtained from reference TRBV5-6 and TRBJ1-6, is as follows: DAGVTQSPTHLIKTRGQQVTLRCSPKSGHDTVSWYQQALGQGPQFIFQYYEEEERQRGNFPDRFSGHQFPNYSSELNVNALLLGDSALYLCASSATTGVSYNSPLHFGNGTRLTVT.

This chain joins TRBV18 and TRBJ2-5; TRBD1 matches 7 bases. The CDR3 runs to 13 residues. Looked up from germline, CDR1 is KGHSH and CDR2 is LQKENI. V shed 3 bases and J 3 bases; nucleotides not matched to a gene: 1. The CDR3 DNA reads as TGTGCCAGCTCACCCAGGGGGAAAGAGACCCAGTACTTC. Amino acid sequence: CASSPRGKETQYF.

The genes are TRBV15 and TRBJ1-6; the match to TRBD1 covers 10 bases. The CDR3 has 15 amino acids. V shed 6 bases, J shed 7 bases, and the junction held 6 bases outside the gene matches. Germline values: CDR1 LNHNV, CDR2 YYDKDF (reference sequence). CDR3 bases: TGTGCCACCAGTTTGACAGGGGGCCTCAATTCACCCCTCCACTTT. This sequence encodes CATSLTGGLNSPLHF.

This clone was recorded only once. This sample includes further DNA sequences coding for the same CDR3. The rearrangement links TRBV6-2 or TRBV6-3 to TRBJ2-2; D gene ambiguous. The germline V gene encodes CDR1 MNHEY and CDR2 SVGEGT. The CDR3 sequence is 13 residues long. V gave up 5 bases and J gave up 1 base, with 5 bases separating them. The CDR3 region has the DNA TGTGCCAGCAGTCCAATGAACACCGGGGAGCTGTTTTTT. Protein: CASSPMNTGELFF.

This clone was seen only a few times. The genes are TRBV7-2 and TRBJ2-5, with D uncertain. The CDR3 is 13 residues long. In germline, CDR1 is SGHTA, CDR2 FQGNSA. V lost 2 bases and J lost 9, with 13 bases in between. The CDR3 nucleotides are TGTGCCAGCAGCTTATCTTCGGTAGTCGCCCAGTACTTC. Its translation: CASSLSSVVAQYF.

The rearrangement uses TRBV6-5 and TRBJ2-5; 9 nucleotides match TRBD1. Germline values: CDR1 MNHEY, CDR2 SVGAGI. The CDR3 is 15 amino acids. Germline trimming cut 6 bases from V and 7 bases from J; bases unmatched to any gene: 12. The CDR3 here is CASSPNAGQGGTQYF. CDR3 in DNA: TGTGCCAGCAGCCCCAATGCGGGACAGGGTGGGACCCAGTACTTC.

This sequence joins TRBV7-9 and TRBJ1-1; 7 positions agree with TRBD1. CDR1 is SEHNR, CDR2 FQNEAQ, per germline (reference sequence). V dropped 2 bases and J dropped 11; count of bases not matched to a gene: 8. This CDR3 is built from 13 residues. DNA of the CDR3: TGTGCCAGCAGCTTAATGACAGGGCAGTACGCTTTCTTT. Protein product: CASSLMTGQYAFF.

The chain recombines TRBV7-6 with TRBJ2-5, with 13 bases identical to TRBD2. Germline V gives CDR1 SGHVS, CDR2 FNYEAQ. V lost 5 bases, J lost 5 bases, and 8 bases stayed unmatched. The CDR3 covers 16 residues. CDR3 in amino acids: CASSVTSGGAGETQYF. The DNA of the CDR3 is TGTGCCAGCAGCGTAACTAGCGGGGGGGCCGGGGAGACCCAGTACTTC.

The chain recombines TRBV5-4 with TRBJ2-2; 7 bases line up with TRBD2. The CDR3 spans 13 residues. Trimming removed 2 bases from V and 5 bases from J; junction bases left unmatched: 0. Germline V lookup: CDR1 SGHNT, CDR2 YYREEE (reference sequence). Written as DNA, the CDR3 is TGTGCCAGCAGCTTCGGGGGGACCGGGGAGCTGTTTTTT. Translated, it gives CASSFGGTGELFF.

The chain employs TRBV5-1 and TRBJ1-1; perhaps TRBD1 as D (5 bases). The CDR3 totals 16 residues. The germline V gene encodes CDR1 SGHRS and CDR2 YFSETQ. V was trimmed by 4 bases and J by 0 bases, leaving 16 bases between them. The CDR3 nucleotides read TGCGCCAGCAGCGCGGGGACGGCAAACATGAACACTGAAGCTTTCTTT. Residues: CASSAGTANMNTEAFF.

In nucleotides, the CDR3 is TGTGCCAGCAGCGCCATTGGGGGGGGTCCTTCACCCCTCCACTTT. This gives the protein CASSAIGGGPSPLHF. The chain employs TRBV9 and TRBJ1-6, with TRBD1 as a possible D gene (5 bases). Between the trimmed V and J ends, which lost 3 bases and 9 bases, there was a span of 16 bases. In germline, CDR1 is SGDLS, CDR2 YYNGEE. This CDR3 comprises 15 residues.

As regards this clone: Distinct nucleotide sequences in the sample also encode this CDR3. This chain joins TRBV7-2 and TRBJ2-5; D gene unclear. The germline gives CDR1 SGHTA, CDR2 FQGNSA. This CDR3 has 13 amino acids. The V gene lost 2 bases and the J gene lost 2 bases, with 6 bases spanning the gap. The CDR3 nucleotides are TGTGCCAGCAGCTTAAACAGACAAGAGACCCAGTACTTC. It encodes CASSLNRQETQYF.

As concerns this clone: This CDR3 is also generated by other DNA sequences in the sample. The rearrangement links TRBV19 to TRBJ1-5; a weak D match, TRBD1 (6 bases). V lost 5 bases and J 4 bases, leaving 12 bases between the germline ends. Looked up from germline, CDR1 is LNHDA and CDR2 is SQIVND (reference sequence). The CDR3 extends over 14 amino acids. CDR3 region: CASSPQQGNQPQHF. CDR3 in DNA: TGTGCCAGTAGTCCACAACAGGGTAATCAGCCCCAGCATTTT.

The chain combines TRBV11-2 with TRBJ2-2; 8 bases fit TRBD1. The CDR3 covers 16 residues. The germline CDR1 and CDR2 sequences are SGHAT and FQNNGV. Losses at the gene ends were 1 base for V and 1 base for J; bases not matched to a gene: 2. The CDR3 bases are TGTGCCAGCAGCTTAGTTGGGACAGGGAACACCGGGGAGCTGTTTTTT. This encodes CASSLVGTGNTGELFF.

In DNA, the CDR3 is TGTGCCAGCAGCTTATCGGGACAGACTAATTCACCCCTCCACTTT. Translating it yields CASSLSGQTNSPLHF. This chain links TRBV7-8 with TRBJ1-6; 7 positions match TRBD1. The CDR3 has 15 amino acids. V lost 2 bases to trimming and J lost 6 bases; unmatched junction nucleotides: 4. Germline V gene sequence: CDR1 SGHVS, CDR2 FQNEAQ.

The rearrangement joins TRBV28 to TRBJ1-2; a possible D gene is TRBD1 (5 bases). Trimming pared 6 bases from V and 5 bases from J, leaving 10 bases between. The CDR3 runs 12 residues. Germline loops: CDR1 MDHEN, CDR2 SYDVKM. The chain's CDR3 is CASREGPYGYTF. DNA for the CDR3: TGTGCCAGCAGGGAGGGACCGTATGGCTACACCTTC.

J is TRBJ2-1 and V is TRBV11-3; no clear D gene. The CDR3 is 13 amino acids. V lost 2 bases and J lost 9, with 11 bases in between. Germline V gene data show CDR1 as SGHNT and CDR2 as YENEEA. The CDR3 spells CASSLYSTLEQFF. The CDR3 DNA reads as TGTGCCAGCAGCTTATATAGTACCCTTGAGCAGTTCTTC.

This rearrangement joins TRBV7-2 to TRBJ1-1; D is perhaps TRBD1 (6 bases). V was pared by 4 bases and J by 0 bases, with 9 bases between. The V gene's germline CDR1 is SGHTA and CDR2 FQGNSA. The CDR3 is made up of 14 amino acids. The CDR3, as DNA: TGTGCCAGCAGCTCCGACAGGTTGAACACTGAAGCTTTCTTT. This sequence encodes CASSSDRLNTEAFF.